The text below deals with one TCR beta chain. Its specificity is not known. This entry is derived from a study of cytomegalovirus exposure and HLA in healthy donors. The overall study: Genetic ancestry analysis placed approximately 78% of the 398 donors that were genotyped in the Caucasian-associated cluster.

V lost 2 bases to trimming and J lost 4 bases, with 14 bases between them. This CDR3 is 15 amino acids long. Per the germline V gene, CDR1 is SEHNR and CDR2 is FQNEAQ (reference sequence). Study findings and constraints: Presence/absence analyses assumed roughly uniform sequencing depth across donors. Reports indicated that the classifier achieved high specificity and sensitivity in diagnosing cytomegalovirus status.

A multiplex PCR was run with 60 Vbeta primers and 13 Jbeta primers. TCRdb's copy holds only in-frame clones and misses some; the assay was immunoSEQ multiplex PCR. Among 140,000 to 150,000 clones, 75% to 80% were seen once, and the ten largest hold 2.5% to 3.5%. The V call is TRBV7-9, the J call TRBJ2-5, with D possibly being TRBD1 (6 bases). The TCR sequence derives from a man aged 35 to 55 in good health and CMV-seropositive. Sequencing was carried out using PBMCs. The CDR3 nucleotides are TGTGCCAGCAGCTTACGTCAACAGGGTTCAGAGACCCAGTACTTC. It translates to CASSLRQQGSETQYF.